This TCR beta chain stems from a study of neoadjuvant nivolumab and ipilimumab in lung cancer. Profiling relied on immunoSEQ multiplex PCR, and the TCRdb table lists in-frame clones only, not all of them. The table shows 7,000 to 9,000 clones, with approximately 85% occurring only once. About this clone itself: Antigen unknown.

Regarding the study as a whole: Pretherapy blood TCR richness correlated positively with resected tumor richness.

CDR1 and CDR2 from the germline V gene are SGHKS and YYEKEE (reference sequence). This CDR3 is built from 14 residues. V was pared by 4 bases and J by 13 bases, with 8 bases of the junction left unmatched. This TCR was recovered from an adult with non-small cell lung cancer. The sample was tumor tissue, taken after neoadjuvant nivolumab, alone or with ipilimumab, at or shortly before surgery. This chain connects TRBV5-5 to TRBJ1-4; TRBD1 aligns across 12 bases. In DNA, the CDR3 is TGTGCCAGCAGCCCCGGGACAGGGGGCTACGTACTGTTTTTT. It is translated as CASSPGTGGYVLFF.